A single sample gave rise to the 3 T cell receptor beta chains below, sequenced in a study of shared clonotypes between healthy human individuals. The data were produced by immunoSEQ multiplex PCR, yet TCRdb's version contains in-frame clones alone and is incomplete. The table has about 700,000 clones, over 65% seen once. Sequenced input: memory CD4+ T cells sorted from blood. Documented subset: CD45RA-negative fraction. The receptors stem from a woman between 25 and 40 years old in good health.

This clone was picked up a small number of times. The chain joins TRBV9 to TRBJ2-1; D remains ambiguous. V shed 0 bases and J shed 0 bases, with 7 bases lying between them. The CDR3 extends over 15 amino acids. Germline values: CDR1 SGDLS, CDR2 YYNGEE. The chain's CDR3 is CASSVGVGSYNEQFF. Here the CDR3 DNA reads TGTGCCAGCAGCGTAGGGGTAGGCTCCTACAATGAGCAGTTCTTC.

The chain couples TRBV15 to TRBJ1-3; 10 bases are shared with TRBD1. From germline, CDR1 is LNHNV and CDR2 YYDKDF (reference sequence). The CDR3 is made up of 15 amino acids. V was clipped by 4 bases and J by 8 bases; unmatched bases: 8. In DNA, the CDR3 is TGTGCCACCAGCACTTCGACAGGGGGCGCATACACCATATATTTT. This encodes CATSTSTGGAYTIYF.

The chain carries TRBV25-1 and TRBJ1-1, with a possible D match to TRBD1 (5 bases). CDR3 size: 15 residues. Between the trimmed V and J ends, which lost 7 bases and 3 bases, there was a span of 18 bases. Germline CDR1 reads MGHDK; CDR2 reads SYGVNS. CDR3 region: CASTPRGGAYTEAFF. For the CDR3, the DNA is TGTGCCAGCACCCCAAGGGGAGGGGCGTACACTGAAGCTTTCTTT. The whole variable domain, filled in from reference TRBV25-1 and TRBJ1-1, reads EADIYQTPRYLVIGTGKKITLECSQTMGHDKMYWYQQDPGMELHLIHYSYGVNSTEKGDLSSESTVSRIRTEHFPLTLESARPSHTSQYLCASTPRGGAYTEAFFGQGTRLTVV.